These 3 T cell receptor beta chains share one sample of origin, sequenced in a study of tacrolimus-resistant gene-edited T cells for transplant recipients. Treatment reported: CRISPR-Cas9 RNP knockout of FKBP12 using synthetic sgRNA#2. PBMCs were stimulated 6 hours with CMV pp65 and IE-1 peptide pools. FKBP12 was knocked out on day 7 by electroporating Cas9 ribonucleoprotein. Enriched CMV-specific T cells were expanded in culture with recombinant human IL-7 and IL-15. TCRdb's copy holds only in-frame clones and misses some; the assay was immunoSEQ multiplex PCR. The table shows about 750 clones, with around 40% occurring only once. The sample was a CMV-specific product grown in culture, taken from cells with FKBP12 knockout. The source is a human donor in good health, a blood donor.

A note on this clone: Different DNA sequences within this sample yield the same CDR3. The chain employs TRBV10-3 and TRBJ2-1; D is undetermined. CDR1 is ENHRY, CDR2 SYGVKD, per germline. The CDR3 totals 11 residues. V was pared by 10 bases and J by 6 bases, with 10 bases between. The CDR3 DNA is TGTGCCAGTTCGTTGGGCAATGAGCAGTTCTTC. This gives the protein CASSLGNEQFF.

This rearrangement joins TRBV7-8 to TRBJ1-2; possibly TRBD1 for D (6 bases). The germline V gene encodes CDR1 SGHVS and CDR2 FQNEAQ. The V end was cut by 1 base, the J end by 0 bases, with 9 bases between. CDR3 length: 15 amino acids. CDR3 sequence reads: CASSLGGQSNYGYTF. CDR3 bases: TGTGCCAGCAGCTTAGGTGGACAGTCTAACTATGGCTACACCTTC.

By its share, this clone is medium-sized. The J gene is TRBJ1-1, the V gene TRBV10-3; 7 nucleotides agree with TRBD1. CDR3 length: 14 residues. In germline, CDR1 is ENHRY, CDR2 SYGVKD. V trimming: 2 bases; J trimming: 1 base; junction bases outside the gene matches: 1. CDR3 sequence reads: CAISEDRANTEAFF. The CDR3 DNA reads TGTGCCATCAGTGAGGACAGGGCGAACACTGAAGCTTTCTTT.